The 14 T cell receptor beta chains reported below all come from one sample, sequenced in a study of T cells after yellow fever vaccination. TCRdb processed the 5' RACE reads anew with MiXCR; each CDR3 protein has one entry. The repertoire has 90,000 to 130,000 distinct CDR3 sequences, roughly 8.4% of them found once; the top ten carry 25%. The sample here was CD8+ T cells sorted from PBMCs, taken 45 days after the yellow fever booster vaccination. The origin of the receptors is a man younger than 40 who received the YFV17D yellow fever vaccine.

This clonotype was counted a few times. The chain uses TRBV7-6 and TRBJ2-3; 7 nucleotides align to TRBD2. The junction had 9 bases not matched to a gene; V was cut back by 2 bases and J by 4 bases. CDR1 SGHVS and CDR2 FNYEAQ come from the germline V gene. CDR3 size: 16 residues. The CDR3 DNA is TGTGCCAGCAGCTTATCTTCAGTGGGAGGGTCAGATACGCAGTATTTT. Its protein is CASSLSSVGGSDTQYF.

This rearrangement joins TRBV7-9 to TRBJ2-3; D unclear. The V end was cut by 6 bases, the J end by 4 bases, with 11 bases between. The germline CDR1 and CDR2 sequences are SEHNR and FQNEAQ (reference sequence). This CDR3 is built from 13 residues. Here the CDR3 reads CASRYKGADTQYF. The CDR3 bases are TGTGCCAGCAGATACAAGGGTGCAGATACGCAGTATTTT.

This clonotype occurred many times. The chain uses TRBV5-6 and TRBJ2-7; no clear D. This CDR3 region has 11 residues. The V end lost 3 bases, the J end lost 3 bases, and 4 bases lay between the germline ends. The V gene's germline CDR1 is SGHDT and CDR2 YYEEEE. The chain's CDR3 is CASSSFYEQYF. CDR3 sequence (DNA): TGTGCCAGCAGCTCCTTCTACGAGCAGTACTTC.

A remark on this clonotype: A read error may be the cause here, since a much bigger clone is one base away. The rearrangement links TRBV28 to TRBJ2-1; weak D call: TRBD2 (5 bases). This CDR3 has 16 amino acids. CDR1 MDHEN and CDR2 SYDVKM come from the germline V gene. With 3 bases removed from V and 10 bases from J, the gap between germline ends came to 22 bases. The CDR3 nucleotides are TGTGCCAGCAGTTTTGCGCCTACTGACGGAGGCAAGGAGCAGTTCTTC. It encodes CASSFAPTDGGKEQFF. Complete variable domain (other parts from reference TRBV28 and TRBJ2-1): DVKVTQSSRYLVKRTGEKVFLECVQDMDHENMFWYRQDPGLGLRLIYFSYDVKMKEKGDIPEGYSVSREKKERFSLILESASTNQTSMYLCASSFAPTDGGKEQFFGPGTRLTVL.

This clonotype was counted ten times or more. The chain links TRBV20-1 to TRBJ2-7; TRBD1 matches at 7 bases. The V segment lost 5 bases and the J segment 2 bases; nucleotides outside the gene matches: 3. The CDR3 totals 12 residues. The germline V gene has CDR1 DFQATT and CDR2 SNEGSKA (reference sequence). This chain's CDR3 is CSAGDSTYEQYF. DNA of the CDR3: TGCAGTGCTGGGGACAGCACCTACGAGCAGTACTTC.

The CDR3 loop is CASSATGGFYEQYF. Written as DNA, the CDR3 is TGTGCCAGCAGCGCAACAGGGGGTTTTTACGAGCAGTACTTC. The rearrangement links TRBV7-6 to TRBJ2-7, with 8 bases fitting TRBD1. The germline CDR1 and CDR2 sequences are SGHVS and FNYEAQ. The CDR3 is 14 residues long. Unmatched junction bases numbered 7, after V lost 5 bases and J lost 4 bases.

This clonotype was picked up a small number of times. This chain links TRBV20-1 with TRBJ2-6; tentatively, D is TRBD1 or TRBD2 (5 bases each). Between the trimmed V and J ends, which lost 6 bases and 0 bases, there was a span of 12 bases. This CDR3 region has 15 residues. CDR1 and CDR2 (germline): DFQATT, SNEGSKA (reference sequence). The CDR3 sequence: CSAGDVYSGANVLTF. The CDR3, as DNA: TGCAGTGCCGGGGACGTTTACTCTGGGGCCAACGTCCTGACTTTC.

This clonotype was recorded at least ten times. The CDR3 here is CASSQDLAGANTGELFF. The CDR3 DNA reads TGTGCCAGCAGCCAAGATCTCGCGGGGGCGAACACCGGGGAGCTGTTTTTT. V usage is TRBV4-2 and J usage is TRBJ2-2, with 7 nucleotides matching TRBD2. The CDR3 extends over 17 amino acids. From germline, CDR1 is LGHNA and CDR2 YNFKEQ. The V segment lost 0 bases and the J segment 0 bases; nucleotides outside the gene matches: 4.

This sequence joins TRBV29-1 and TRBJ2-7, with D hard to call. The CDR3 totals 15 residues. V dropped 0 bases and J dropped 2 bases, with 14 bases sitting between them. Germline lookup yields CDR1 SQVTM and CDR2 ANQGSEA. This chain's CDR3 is CSVEEQHSSTYEQYF. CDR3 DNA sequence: TGCAGCGTTGAAGAACAGCACAGTTCCACCTACGAGCAGTACTTC.

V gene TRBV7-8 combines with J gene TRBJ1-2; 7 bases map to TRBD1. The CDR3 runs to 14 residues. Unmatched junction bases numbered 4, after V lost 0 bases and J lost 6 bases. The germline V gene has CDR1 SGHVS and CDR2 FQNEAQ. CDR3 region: CASSLAQGGNGYTF. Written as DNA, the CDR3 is TGTGCCAGCAGCTTAGCCCAGGGGGGAAATGGCTACACCTTC.

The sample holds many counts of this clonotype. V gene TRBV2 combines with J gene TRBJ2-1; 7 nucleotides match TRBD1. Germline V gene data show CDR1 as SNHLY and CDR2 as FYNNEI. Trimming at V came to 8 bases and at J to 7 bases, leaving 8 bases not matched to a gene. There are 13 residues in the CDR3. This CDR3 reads CASQTGNRNEQFF. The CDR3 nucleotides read TGTGCCAGCCAGACAGGGAATAGGAATGAGCAGTTCTTC.

The CDR3 nucleotides read TGTGCCAGCAGCCAAGAGGTCATGGGGACAGGGGCCGAAAAACTGTTTTTT. It encodes CASSQEVMGTGAEKLFF. This chain uses TRBV3-1 with TRBJ1-4; 10 nucleotides align to TRBD1. The V gene's germline CDR1 is LGHDT and CDR2 YNNKEL (reference sequence). V was clipped by 0 bases and J by 8 bases; unmatched bases: 9. This CDR3 spans 17 amino acids.

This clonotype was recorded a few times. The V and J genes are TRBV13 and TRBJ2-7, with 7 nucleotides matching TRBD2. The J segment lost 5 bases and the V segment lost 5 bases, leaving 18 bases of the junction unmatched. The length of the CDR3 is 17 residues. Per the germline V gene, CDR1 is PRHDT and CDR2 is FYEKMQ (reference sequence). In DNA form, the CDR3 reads TGTGCCAGCAGCGACGGGGGTAGAGTCAGGGAGGGCCACGAGCAGTACTTC. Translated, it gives CASSDGGRVREGHEQYF. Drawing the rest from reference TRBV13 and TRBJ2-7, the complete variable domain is AAGVIQSPRHLIKEKRETATLKCYPIPRHDTVYWYQQGPGQDPQFLISFYEKMQSDKGSIPDRFSAQQFSDYHSELNMSSLELGDSALYFCASSDGGRVREGHEQYFGPGTRLTVT.

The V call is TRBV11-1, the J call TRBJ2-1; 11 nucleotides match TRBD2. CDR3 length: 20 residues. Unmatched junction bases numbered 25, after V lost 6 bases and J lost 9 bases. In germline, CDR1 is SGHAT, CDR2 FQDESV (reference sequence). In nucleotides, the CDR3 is TGTGCCAGCAGTGGATACACTAACTGGTACGGGACTAGCGGTCGTGGTGAGCAGTTCTTC. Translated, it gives CASSGYTNWYGTSGRGEQFF.